The clone carrying this T cell receptor beta chain has at least ten counts. What it recognizes is unknown. The sample comes from a study of response to subunit inactivated influenza vaccine. The study's findings and limits: Only a handful of new T cells, the authors suggested, are recruited with each seasonal influenza vaccination.

TCRdb itself ran the RT-PCR reads through MiXCR, one entry per CDR3 protein. Of 450,000 to 600,000 distinct CDR3 sequences listed, under 8.5% are singletons. This CDR3 is 15 amino acids long. V trimming: 4 bases; J trimming: 1 base; junction bases outside the gene matches: 5. This receptor was taken from a man between 50 and 70 years old who received an inactivated influenza vaccine. The chain carries TRBV12-3 or TRBV12-4 and TRBJ2-7; TRBD1 matches at 9 bases. Sample: PBMCs from blood, taken 23 months after vaccination. The CDR3 DNA reads TGTGCCAGCAGTTCCACCGGGACAGGGTCCTACGAGCAGTACTTC. Amino acid sequence: CASSSTGTGSYEQYF.